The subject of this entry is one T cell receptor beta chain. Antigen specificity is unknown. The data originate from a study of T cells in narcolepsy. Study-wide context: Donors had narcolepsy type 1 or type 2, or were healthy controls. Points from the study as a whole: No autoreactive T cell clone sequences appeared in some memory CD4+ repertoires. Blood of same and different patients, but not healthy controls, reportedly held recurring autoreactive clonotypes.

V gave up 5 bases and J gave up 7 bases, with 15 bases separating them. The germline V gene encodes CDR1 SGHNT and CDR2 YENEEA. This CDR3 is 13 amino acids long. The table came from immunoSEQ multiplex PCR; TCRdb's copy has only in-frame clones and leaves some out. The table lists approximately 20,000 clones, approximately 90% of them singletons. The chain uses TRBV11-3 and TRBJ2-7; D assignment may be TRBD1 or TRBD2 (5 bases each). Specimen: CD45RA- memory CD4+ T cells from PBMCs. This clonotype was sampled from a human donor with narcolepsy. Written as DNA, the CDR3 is TGTGCCAGCAGCCCCTTCCGGGACGCGGAGCAGTACTTC. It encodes CASSPFRDAEQYF.